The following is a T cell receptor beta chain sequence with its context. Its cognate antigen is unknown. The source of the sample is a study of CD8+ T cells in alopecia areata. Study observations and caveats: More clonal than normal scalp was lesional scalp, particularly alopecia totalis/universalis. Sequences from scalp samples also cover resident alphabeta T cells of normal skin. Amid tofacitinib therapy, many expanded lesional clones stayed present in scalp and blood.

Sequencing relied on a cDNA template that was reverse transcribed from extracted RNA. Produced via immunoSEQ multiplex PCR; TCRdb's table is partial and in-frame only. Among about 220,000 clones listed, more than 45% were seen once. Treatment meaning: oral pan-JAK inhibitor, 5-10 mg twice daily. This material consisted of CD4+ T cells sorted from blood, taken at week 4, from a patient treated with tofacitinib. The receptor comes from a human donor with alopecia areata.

CDR3 loop: CASWGTVTSYEQYF. The CDR3 region has the DNA TGTGCCAGCTGGGGGACAGTGACGTCCTACGAGCAGTACTTC. This sequence joins TRBV2 and TRBJ2-7, with TRBD1 identical over 7 bases. The V and J ends lost 8 bases and 1 base, in that order; junction bases with no gene match: 8. The CDR3 consists of 14 residues. Per germline, CDR1 SNHLY and CDR2 FYNNEI.